This record concerns one TCR beta chain sequence. Its antigen is unknown. Base quality data are lacking; no much larger clone is found one base away. Inclusive of the bounding cysteine and phenylalanine, the CDR3 is 16 residues long. This entry keeps only the CDR3 DNA: 48 bases, framed from base 1. The V end gives up 3 bases and the J end 4 bases, leaving 6 bases in the junction not matched to a gene. The germline V gene provides CDR1 SGHTA and CDR2 FQGTGA. The donors were included in the validation cohort of over a hundred subjects, a group kept apart from the roughly 730-subject first cohort. These data belong to a study of cytomegalovirus exposure and HLA in healthy donors (dated by TCRdb to about 2017). Regarding the study in general: According to a later analysis, the roughly 120 validation repertoires were produced on the same platform as the roughly 600 repertoires of the first cohort. The aim of the study was to test whether cataloging public T cell receptors could identify signatures of past pathogen exposure. Besides the first cohort of some 670 subjects, a separate validation cohort made up of 120 different subjects was used. To predict cytomegalovirus infection status, the study combined high-throughput TCR immunosequencing, statistical association of individual TCRs with disease status, and machine learning.

Libraries were made using the immunoSEQ multiplex PCR assay. The published analysis was carried out like this. A statistical classification framework was built for diagnosing cytomegalovirus status from the catalog of TCR beta chain sequences. TCRdb's version of the immuneACCESS table is confined to in-frame rearrangements and falls short of the full clone set. An unresolved V gene accounts for under half of the shortfall where checked; the remainder is of unknown origin. V and J calls and clone size are as listed in that table; D and trimming were resolved from the DNA. The table for this sample lists about 95,000 clones; roughly 85% of them were counted only once. 20% to 25% of the sample rests with the top ten. General study outcomes and caveats: The authors suggested that the approach could potentially be generalized to other disease states and immunological phenotypes. A later analysis lacked HLA typing for the validation cohort, so it scored co-occurrence in that cohort across all 120 or so repertoires. The study listed 150 to 200 TCR beta chains as associated with cytomegalovirus. In a later analysis, TCRs clustered in the first cohort were found to also tend to co-occur in the roughly 120 validation repertoires, with roughly 93% of cluster scores above 0. Most TCR sequences were seen in very few donors, while some public TCRs were found in many individuals. In vitro tests confirmed that a few of the cytomegalovirus-associated TCR beta chains recognize cytomegalovirus antigens. In both the original and validation cohorts, the classifier was reported to diagnose cytomegalovirus status with high specificity and sensitivity.

Here the chain combines TRBV7-3 and TRBJ2-3, and 11 junctional nucleotides match TRBD2. The sequence came from a man aged 18 to 30 in good health and CMV-seropositive. Sequenced: PBMCs. CDR3 reads: CASSFRLAGGADTQYF. The nucleotide sequence reads as follows: TGTGCCAGCAGCTTCCGCTTAGCGGGAGGGGCAGATACGCAGTATTTT. With all but the CDR3 taken from the reference TRBV7-3 and TRBJ2-3 genes, the full variable domain is: GAGVSQTPSNKVTEKGKYVELRCDPISGHTALYWYRQSLGQGPEFLIYFQGTGAADDSGLPNDRFFAVRPEGSVSTLKIQRTERGDSAVYLCASSFRLAGGADTQYFGPGTRLTVL.